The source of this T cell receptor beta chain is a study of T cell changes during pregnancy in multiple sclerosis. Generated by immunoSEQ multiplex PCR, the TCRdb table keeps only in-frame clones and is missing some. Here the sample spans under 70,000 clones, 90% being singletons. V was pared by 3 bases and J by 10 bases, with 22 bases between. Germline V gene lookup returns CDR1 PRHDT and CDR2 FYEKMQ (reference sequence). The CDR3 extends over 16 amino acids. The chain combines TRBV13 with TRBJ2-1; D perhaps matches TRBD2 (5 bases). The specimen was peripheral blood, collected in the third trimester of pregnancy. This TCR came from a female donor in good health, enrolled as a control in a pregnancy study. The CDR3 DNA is TGTGCCAGCAGCTTGGGCGTAGGAGGCCCCGCAGACGAGCAGTTCTTC. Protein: CASSLGVGGPADEQFF.